The sequence of this TCR beta chain was determined in a study of response to subunit inactivated influenza vaccine. Study-wide points: The authors proposed limited new T cell recruitment per seasonal influenza vaccination.

This clonotype has a count of ten or more. What it binds is unknown. From the RT-PCR reads, TCRdb called clonotypes with MiXCR, one entry per CDR3 protein. The data contain 500,000 to 550,000 distinct CDR3 sequences, around 7.7% of them singletons. The sample consisted of PBMCs from blood, taken around 25 months after vaccination. This receptor was identified in a man aged 45 to 75 who received an inactivated influenza vaccine.

The CDR3 is CSARDPNTGNTIYF. Here the CDR3 DNA reads TGCAGTGCTAGAGATCCCAATACTGGAAACACCATATATTTT. This chain connects TRBV20-1 to TRBJ1-3; D gene unclear. V was shortened by 0 bases and J by 2 bases, with 8 bases between the two germline ends. Looked up from germline, CDR1 is DFQATT and CDR2 is SNEGSKA (reference sequence). The CDR3 consists of 14 residues.